This TCR beta chain was recorded in a study of T-cell memory formation after mild COVID-19. MiXCR, applied by TCRdb to the 5' RACE reads, yields one record per CDR3 protein. The top ten hold 13% of the sample, which has 300,000 to 400,000 distinct CDR3 sequences, around 27% seen once. This CDR3 contains 15 residues. The germline V and J ends were trimmed by 4 bases and 6 bases, with 15 bases remaining between them. Germline V gives CDR1 KGHDR, CDR2 SFDVKD. The receptor's source is an adult woman who had mild COVID-19 (a few samples of this study predate the infection). Cell type and time point are not known. V is TRBV24-1 and J is TRBJ2-1; tentatively, D is TRBD2 (6 bases). The sequenced material came from PBMCs or a T cell subset sorted from them (not recorded which). This CDR3 is CATSEPALGLNEQFF. CDR3 bases: TGTGCCACCAGTGAACCGGCACTGGGACTCAATGAGCAGTTCTTC.